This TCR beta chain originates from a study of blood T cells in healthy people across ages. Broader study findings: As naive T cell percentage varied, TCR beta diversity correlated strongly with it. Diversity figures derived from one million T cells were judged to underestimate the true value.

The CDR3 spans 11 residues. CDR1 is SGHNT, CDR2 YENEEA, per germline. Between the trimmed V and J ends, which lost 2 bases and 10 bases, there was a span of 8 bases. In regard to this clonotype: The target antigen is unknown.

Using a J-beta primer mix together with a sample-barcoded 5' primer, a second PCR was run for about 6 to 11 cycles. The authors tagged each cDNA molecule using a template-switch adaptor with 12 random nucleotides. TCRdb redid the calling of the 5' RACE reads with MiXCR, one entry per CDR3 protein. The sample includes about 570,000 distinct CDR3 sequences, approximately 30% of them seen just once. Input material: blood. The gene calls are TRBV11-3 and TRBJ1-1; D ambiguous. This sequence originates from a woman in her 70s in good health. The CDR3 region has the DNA TGTGCCAGCAGCTTAAGGGCTTCAGCTTTCTTT. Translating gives CASSLRASAFF. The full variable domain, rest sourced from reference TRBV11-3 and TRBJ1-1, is EAGVVQSPRYKIIEKKQPVAFWCNPISGHNTLYWYLQNLGQGPELLIRYENEEAVDDSQLPKDRFSAERLKGVDSTLKIQPAELGDSAVYLCASSLRASAFFGQGTRLTVV.